The clone carrying this T cell receptor beta chain was picked up many times. No antigen is known for it. Each single cDNA molecule received a unique molecular identifier. A single record per CDR3 protein comes from TCRdb applying MiXCR to the 5' RACE reads. This sample has 45,000 or so distinct CDR3 sequences, with approximately 4% found just once. Germline CDR1 and CDR2: MGHDK and SYGVNS. The CDR3 runs 14 residues. Trimming removed 1 base at V and 7 bases at J, with 14 bases between. The source of the sample is a study of early T cells in non-severe SARS-CoV-2 infection. Study-level findings and limits: Reliance on VDJdb matching favored anti-spike CD8 responses; private and CD4 specificities were missed.

The TCR was taken from an adult who was a healthcare worker with PCR-confirmed SARS-CoV-2 infection or an uninfected control (not recorded which). Sequencing was done on a sample of whole blood. V gene TRBV25-1 combines with J gene TRBJ2-7; TRBD1 is a possible D gene (6 bases). CDR3 DNA sequence: TGTGCCAGCAGTGAATCCTACAGGGTACGGGAGCAGTACTTC. It yields the protein CASSESYRVREQYF.